Each of the 5 T cell receptor beta chains below was sequenced from the same sample in a study of T cells after yellow fever vaccination. MiXCR was run by TCRdb on the 5' RACE reads, yielding one entry per CDR3 protein. Here the sample spans around 590,000 distinct CDR3 sequences, roughly 12% being singletons. This sample comprised PBMCs, obtained on the day of the yellow fever booster vaccination. Receptors were obtained from a man aged 25-45 years who received the YFV17D yellow fever vaccine.

This clonotype was seen at least ten times. CDR3 DNA: TGTGCCAGCAGTTACTCCTCCTCATCGAGCTCCTACAATGAGCAGTTCTTC. Its translation is CASSYSSSSSSYNEQFF. The rearrangement uses TRBV6-5 and TRBJ2-1; D is ambiguous. The V gene lost 0 bases and the J gene lost 0 bases, with 12 bases spanning the gap. The CDR3 spans 17 residues. Germline lookup yields CDR1 MNHEY and CDR2 SVGAGI.

Note on this clonotype: One junction end disagrees with the germline gene, perhaps due to a read error. V is TRBV7-7 and J is TRBJ2-1; D might be TRBD1 or TRBD2, each matching 5 bases. This CDR3 region has 15 residues. In germline, CDR1 is SSHAT, CDR2 FNYEAQ (reference sequence). Here the CDR3 reads CASSLETGANNEQFF. The CDR3 region has the DNA TGTGCTAGCAGCTTAGAGACCGGGGCCAACAATGAGCAGTTCTTC.

This clonotype turned up a few times. V is TRBV25-1 and J is TRBJ2-5, with D perhaps matching TRBD1 (5 bases). The V end lost 1 base, the J end lost 3 bases, and 15 bases lay between the germline ends. The CDR3 consists of 16 residues. CDR1 MGHDK and CDR2 SYGVNS come from the germline V gene. The CDR3 loop is CASSEFLDSFKETQYF. Here the CDR3 DNA reads TGTGCCAGCAGTGAATTCCTCGACAGTTTTAAAGAGACCCAGTACTTC. The whole variable domain, remainder taken from reference TRBV25-1 and TRBJ2-5, is EADIYQTPRYLVIGTGKKITLECSQTMGHDKMYWYQQDPGMELHLIHYSYGVNSTEKGDLSSESTVSRIRTEHFPLTLESARPSHTSQYLCASSEFLDSFKETQYFGPGTRLLVL.

As to this clonotype: The junction differs from germline at one of its ends, possibly a read error. The rearrangement links TRBV15 to TRBJ2-5; possibly TRBD1 for D (6 bases). CDR1 and CDR2 (germline): LNHNV, YYDKDF (reference sequence). The CDR3 extends over 15 amino acids. Here the CDR3 reads CATSRGQGNQETQYF. In DNA, the CDR3 is TGTGCCACCAGTAGAGGGCAGGGGAACCAAGAGACCCAGTACTTC.

The CDR3: CATSDVQGSSYNEQFF. The CDR3 region has the DNA TGTGCCACCAGTGACGTACAGGGGAGCTCCTACAATGAGCAGTTCTTC. The chain is built from TRBV24-1 and TRBJ2-1; TRBD1 matches 7 bases. Unmatched junction bases numbered 5, after V lost 4 bases and J lost 0 bases. This CDR3 spans 16 amino acids. From germline, CDR1 is KGHDR and CDR2 SFDVKD.